This record covers a single TCR beta chain. Its antigen is as yet unknown. The same CDR3 also results from other DNA sequences found in this sample. The sample belongs to a study of shared clonotypes between healthy human individuals. Findings of the study overall: In this cohort, only blood was sampled, and tissue repertoires likely differ.

The naive CD8 fraction comprised CD45RO-negative cells positively selected for CCR7 and excluded terminally differentiated effector memory CD45RA+ cells. Only in-frame clones appear in the TCRdb table, and some are missing; sequencing was by immunoSEQ multiplex PCR. The sample yields 800,000 or so clones, 96% seen once. The germline CDR1 and CDR2 sequences are SEHNR and FQNEAQ (reference sequence). Trimming stripped 5 bases from V and 4 bases from J, with 6 bases between. The CDR3 has 12 residues. The TCR comes from a man aged 25 to 45 in good health. The sample consisted of naive CD8+ T cells sorted from blood. The chain couples TRBV7-9 to TRBJ2-1; D uncertain. CDR3: CASSLAYNEQFF. The CDR3 DNA follows: TGTGCCAGCAGCCTCGCATACAATGAGCAGTTCTTC.